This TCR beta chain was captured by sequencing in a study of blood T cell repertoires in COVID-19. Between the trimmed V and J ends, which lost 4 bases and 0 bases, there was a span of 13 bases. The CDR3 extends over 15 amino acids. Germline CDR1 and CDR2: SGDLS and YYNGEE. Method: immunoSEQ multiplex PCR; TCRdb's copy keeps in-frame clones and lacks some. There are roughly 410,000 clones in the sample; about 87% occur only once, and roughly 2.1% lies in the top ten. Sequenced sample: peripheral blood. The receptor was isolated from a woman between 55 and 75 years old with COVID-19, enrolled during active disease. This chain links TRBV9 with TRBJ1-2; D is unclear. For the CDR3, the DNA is TGTGCCAGCAGCCCCGAATTCTTAGCTAACTATGGCTACACCTTC. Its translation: CASSPEFLANYGYTF.